The rows below give T cell receptor beta chains drawn from one sample of a study of blood T cell repertoires in COVID-19. The data were produced by immunoSEQ multiplex PCR, yet TCRdb's version contains in-frame clones alone and is incomplete. The sample holds around 37,000 clones, 75% to 90% seen once. The sequenced sample consisted of peripheral blood. Source of these receptors: a man aged 50 or older with active or convalescent COVID-19. The CDR3 runs from the conserved cysteine through the conserved F or W. D genes are given only for firm matches. The size of a clone is reported for some rows only, either as once, few or many, or as a class for expanded clones.

V gene,J gene,D gene,clone size,CDR3 DNA,CDR3 protein
TRBV15,TRBJ1-2,TRBD1,.,TGTGCCACCAGCGGGCAGGGGGTAGGAGGCTACACCTTC,CATSGQGVGGYTF
TRBV18,TRBJ1-3,.,.,TGTGCCAGCTCACAGCAAAGCTCTGGAAACACCATATATTTT,CASSQQSSGNTIYF
TRBV28,TRBJ1-6,TRBD1,.,TGTGCCAGCAGTTTATATAGGGGGCTGTATAATTCACCCCTCCACTTT,CASSLYRGLYNSPLHF
TRBV6-5,TRBJ1-2,TRBD1,.,TGTGCCAGCAAAAGGACAGGGGAGGGGAACTATGGCTACACCTTC,CASKRTGEGNYGYTF
TRBV7-2,TRBJ2-1,TRBD2,.,TGTGCCAGCAGCTTAGGGGTTAGCGGGATCGATGAGCAGTTCTTC,CASSLGVSGIDEQFF
TRBV9,TRBJ2-3,TRBD2,once,TGTGCCAGCAGCGTAAGCGGGAGCGAAGATACGCAGTATTTT,CASSVSGSEDTQYF
TRBV21-1,TRBJ1-4,.,.,TGTGCCAGCAGCAAAGTGGTTTTGGGACAGGGGAATGAAAAACTGTTTTTT,CASSKVVLGQGNEKLFF
TRBV4-1,TRBJ2-7,.,.,TGCGCCAGCAGCCAAGATTGGGGGGTCTACGAGCAGTACTTC,CASSQDWGVYEQYF
TRBV3-1/TRBV3-2,TRBJ2-7,TRBD1,.,TGTGCCAGCAGCCGCCACAGGGGCGACTACGAGCAGTACTTC,CASSRHRGDYEQYF
TRBV5-1,TRBJ2-1,TRBD2,.,TGCGCCAGCAGCTTAATAGCGGGAGCCCAGCCACCTTACAATGAGCAGTTCTTC,CASSLIAGAQPPYNEQFF
TRBV28,TRBJ1-5,.,.,TGTGCCCATGGCCGCGGGAGCAATCAGCCCCAGCATTTT,CAHGRGSNQPQHF
TRBV6-5,TRBJ2-5,TRBD2,.,TGTGCCAGCAGTTACTCCCGACTAGCGGCGTCTGAGACCCAGTACTTC,CASSYSRLAASETQYF
TRBV19,TRBJ2-4,.,.,TGTGCCAGTAGTACCGCTTTGGGTAGCGGATTAGCCAAAAACATTCAGTACTTC,CASSTALGSGLAKNIQYF
TRBV7-9,TRBJ2-1,TRBD2,.,TGTGCCAGCAGCTTGGGACTAGCGGGAGCAATTAGCTCCTACAATGAGCAGTTCTTC,CASSLGLAGAISSYNEQFF
TRBV2,TRBJ1-6,TRBD1,.,TGTGCCAGCAGTAGGACAGGGTTTTCCTTAAATTCACCCCTCCACTTT,CASSRTGFSLNSPLHF
TRBV4-3,TRBJ1-6,.,.,TGCGCCAGCAGCCAAGAAAGTGGTGGGGGGTCTAGCTCACCCCTCCACTTT,CASSQESGGGSSSPLHF
TRBV6-5,TRBJ2-5,TRBD1,.,TGTGCCAGCAATCCGAGACAGGGACAAGAGACCCAGTACTTC,CASNPRQGQETQYF
TRBV4-2,TRBJ2-3,TRBD2,few,TGTGCCAGCAGCCAAGATAGTAGCGGGGAACAGGAACTAGCAAAGTCCCCCACAGATACGCAGTATTTT,CASSQDSSGEQELAKSPTDTQYF
TRBV19,TRBJ2-2,.,.,TGTGCCAGTAGTACACCGGGACTCAACACCGGGGAGCTGTTTTTT,CASSTPGLNTGELFF
TRBV20-1,TRBJ2-1,.,.,TGCAGTGCTAGTCCGGGTAACTCCTACAATGAGCAGTTCTTC,CSASPGNSYNEQFF
TRBV4-3,TRBJ2-1,TRBD2,once,TGCGCCAGCAGCCAAGATTTAGCGGGGTACAATGAGCAGTTCTTC,CASSQDLAGYNEQFF
TRBV4-3,TRBJ1-2,TRBD1,.,TGCGCCAGCAGCCACCCTGGGACAGGGGGCGGCTATGGCTACACCTTC,CASSHPGTGGGYGYTF
TRBV3-1/TRBV3-2,TRBJ2-5,.,.,TGTGCCAGCAGTAACCAAGAGACCCAGTACTTC,CASSNQETQYF
TRBV4-2,TRBJ1-6,TRBD1,.,TGTGCCAGCAGCCACGCCCCGGGACAGGGGGGATCACCCCTCCACTTT,CASSHAPGQGGSPLHF
TRBV29-1,TRBJ2-7,.,.,TGCAGCGTTGGAGGGCCTCTCGGGCAGTACTTC,CSVGGPLGQYF
TRBV2,TRBJ1-4,TRBD1,.,TGTGCCAGCAGTGGCCGGACAGGGGATGAAAAACTGTTTTTT,CASSGRTGDEKLFF
TRBV28,TRBJ2-1,TRBD2,.,TGTGCCAGCAGTTTCCCTAGCGGAGTGGCAATCGATGAGCAGTTCTTC,CASSFPSGVAIDEQFF
TRBV21-1,TRBJ1-1,.,.,TGTGCCAGCAGCAAAGGCTACAACCTCGGGACAGGGTACACTGAAGCTTTCTTT,CASSKGYNLGTGYTEAFF
TRBV21-1,TRBJ2-7,.,.,TGTGCCAGCAGCAAAGCGACTAGCGGAACGAGCTCCTACGAGCAGTACTTC,CASSKATSGTSSYEQYF
TRBV19,TRBJ1-2,TRBD1,.,TGTGCCAGTACCCCGGGACAGGGTTCCCATGGCTACACCTTC,CASTPGQGSHGYTF
TRBV27,TRBJ2-1,TRBD2,.,TGTGCCAGCAGTTTATCGACTAGCGGGTTTGGGTATAGCTCCTACAATGAGCAGTTCTTC,CASSLSTSGFGYSSYNEQFF
TRBV6-2/TRBV6-3,TRBJ2-5,TRBD2,.,TGTGCCAGCAGTTACGCTTCACCGGCGGGGGAAGAGACCCAGTACTTC,CASSYASPAGEETQYF
TRBV2,TRBJ2-7,TRBD2,.,TGTGCCAGCAGGAGGCGGGAGGGGTACGAGCAGTACTTC,CASRRREGYEQYF
TRBV7-9,TRBJ2-1,.,.,TGTGCCAGCAGCTCCGGGATTAATGAGCAGTTCTTC,CASSSGINEQFF
TRBV24-1,TRBJ2-3,TRBD1,.,TGTGCCACCAGTGGGGCGGGACAGGCCACAGATACGCAGTATTTT,CATSGAGQATDTQYF
TRBV24-1,TRBJ1-1,.,.,TGTGCCACCAGACCCGGGGGAGGGAAGCTTATGAACACTGAAGCTTTCTTT,CATRPGGGKLMNTEAFF
TRBV2,TRBJ2-5,.,.,TGTGCCAGCAGTGATGGATTTTTACAGGGTTCGGAAGAGACCCAGTACTTC,CASSDGFLQGSEETQYF
TRBV7-2,TRBJ2-1,TRBD1,once,TGTGCCAGCAGCGCTCGGACAGGGGGTTCCTACAATGAGCAGTTCTTC,CASSARTGGSYNEQFF
TRBV18,TRBJ2-7,TRBD2,once,TGTGCCAGCTCACCACCTGCCCCGGGACTAGCGGGTACCTACGAGCAGTACTTC,CASSPPAPGLAGTYEQYF
TRBV5-1,TRBJ2-7,TRBD1,few,TGCGCCAGCAGTTCACAGGGGGCGCCTCTCTACGAGCAGTACTTC,CASSSQGAPLYEQYF
TRBV29-1,TRBJ2-2,.,.,TGCAGCGTCCGGGACGTAGGGGGTTACGGGGAGCTGTTTTTT,CSVRDVGGYGELFF
TRBV15,TRBJ2-6,.,.,TGTGCCACCAGCAGAGAGGACAGTTATTCATTCTCTGGGGCCAACGTCCTGACTTTC,CATSREDSYSFSGANVLTF
TRBV27,TRBJ2-7,TRBD2,.,TGTGCCAGCAGTTTAAAACCTTTGTTACTAGCGGGTTTCTACGAGCAGTACTTC,CASSLKPLLLAGFYEQYF
TRBV28,TRBJ2-7,TRBD2,.,TGTGCCAGCAGTTGGCTAGCGGGAGGGACTATCTCCTACGAGCAGTACTTC,CASSWLAGGTISYEQYF
TRBV7-2,TRBJ1-1,TRBD1,.,TGTGCCAGCAGCTTCGTGACAGGGGGCACTGAAGCTTTCTTT,CASSFVTGGTEAFF
TRBV13,TRBJ2-2,.,.,TGTGCCAGCAGCGTCAGGACAGTCAACACCGGGGAGCTGTTTTTT,CASSVRTVNTGELFF
TRBV5-1,TRBJ2-5,.,few,TGCGCCAGCAGCTTGGGTAGCGGAGAAGAGACCCAGTACTTC,CASSLGSGEETQYF
TRBV6-2/TRBV6-3,TRBJ2-7,TRBD2,.,TGTGCCAGCAGTTACCCAACCTTAGCGGGAGGGCCTCCCGGCGAGCAGTACTTC,CASSYPTLAGGPPGEQYF